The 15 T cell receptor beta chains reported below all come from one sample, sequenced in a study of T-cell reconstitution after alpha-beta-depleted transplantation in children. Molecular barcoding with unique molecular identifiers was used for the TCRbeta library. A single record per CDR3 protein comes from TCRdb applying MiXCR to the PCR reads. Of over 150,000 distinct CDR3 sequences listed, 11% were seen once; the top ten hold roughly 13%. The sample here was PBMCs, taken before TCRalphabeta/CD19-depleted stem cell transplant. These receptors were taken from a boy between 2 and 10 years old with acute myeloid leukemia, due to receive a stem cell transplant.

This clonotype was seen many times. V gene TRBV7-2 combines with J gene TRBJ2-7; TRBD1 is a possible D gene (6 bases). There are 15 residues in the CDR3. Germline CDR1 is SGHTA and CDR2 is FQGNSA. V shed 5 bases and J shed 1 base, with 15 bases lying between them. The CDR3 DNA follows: TGTGCCAGCAGCAGAAGGGGGTTAGGATCCTACGAGCAGTACGTC. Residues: CASSRRGLGSYEQYV.

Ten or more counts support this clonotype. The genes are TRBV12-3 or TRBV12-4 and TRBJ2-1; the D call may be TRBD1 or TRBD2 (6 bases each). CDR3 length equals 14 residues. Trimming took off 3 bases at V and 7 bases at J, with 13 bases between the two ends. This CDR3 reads CASSFDRGLNEQFF. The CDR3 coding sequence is TGTGCCAGCAGTTTTGACCGGGGGCTGAATGAGCAGTTCTTC.

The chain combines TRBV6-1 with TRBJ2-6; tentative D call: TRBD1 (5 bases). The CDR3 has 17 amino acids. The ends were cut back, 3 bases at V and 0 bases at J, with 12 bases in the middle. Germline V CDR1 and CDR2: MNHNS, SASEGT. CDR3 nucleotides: TGTGCCAGCAGTGACCCCTGGGGCACCTCTGGGGCCAACGTCCTGACTTTC. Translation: CASSDPWGTSGANVLTF.

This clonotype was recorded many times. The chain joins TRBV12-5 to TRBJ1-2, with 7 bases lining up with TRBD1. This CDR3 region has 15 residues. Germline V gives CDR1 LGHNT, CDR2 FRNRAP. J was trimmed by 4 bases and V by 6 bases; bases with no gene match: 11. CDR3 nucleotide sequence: TGTGCTAGTGGATCCGGACAGGCCCGAGGCTATGGCTACACCTTC. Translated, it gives CASGSGQARGYGYTF.

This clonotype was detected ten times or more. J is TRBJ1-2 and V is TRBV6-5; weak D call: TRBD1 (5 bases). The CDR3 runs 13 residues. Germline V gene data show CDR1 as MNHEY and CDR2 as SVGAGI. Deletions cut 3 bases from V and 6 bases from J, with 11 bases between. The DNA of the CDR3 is TGTGCCAGCAGTTATCGACAGAACCATGGCTACACCTTC. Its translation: CASSYRQNHGYTF.

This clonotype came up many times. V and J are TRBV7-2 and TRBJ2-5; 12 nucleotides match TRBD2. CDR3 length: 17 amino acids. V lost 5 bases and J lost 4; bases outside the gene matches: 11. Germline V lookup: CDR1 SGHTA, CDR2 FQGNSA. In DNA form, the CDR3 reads TGTGCCAGCAGCACGGAGGCCCTAGCGGGGGGGGGAGAGACCCAGTACTTC. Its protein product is CASSTEALAGGGETQYF.

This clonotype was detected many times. In DNA, the CDR3 is TGTGCCAGCAGTTTAACAGGGTCCGGCAATCAGCCCCAGCATTTT. It is translated as CASSLTGSGNQPQHF. The rearrangement uses TRBV6-5 and TRBJ1-5; perhaps TRBD1 as D (6 bases). Germline V lookup: CDR1 MNHEY, CDR2 SVGAGI. The CDR3 runs 15 residues. The V and J ends lost 4 bases and 2 bases respectively, with 12 bases between them.

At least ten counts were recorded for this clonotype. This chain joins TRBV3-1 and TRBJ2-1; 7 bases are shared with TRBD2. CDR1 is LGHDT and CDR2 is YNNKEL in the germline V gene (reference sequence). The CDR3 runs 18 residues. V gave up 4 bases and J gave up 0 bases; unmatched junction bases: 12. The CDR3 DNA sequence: TGTGCCAGCAGCCCTAAGCGGGATGGGTCGAGCTCCTACAATGAGCAGTTCTTC. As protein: CASSPKRDGSSSYNEQFF.

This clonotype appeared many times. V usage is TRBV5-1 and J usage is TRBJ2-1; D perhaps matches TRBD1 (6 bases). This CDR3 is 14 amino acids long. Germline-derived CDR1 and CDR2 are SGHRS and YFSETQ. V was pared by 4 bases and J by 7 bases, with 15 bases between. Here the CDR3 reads CASSTTGPPNEQFF. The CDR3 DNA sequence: TGCGCCAGCAGCACCACAGGGCCTCCTAATGAGCAGTTCTTC.

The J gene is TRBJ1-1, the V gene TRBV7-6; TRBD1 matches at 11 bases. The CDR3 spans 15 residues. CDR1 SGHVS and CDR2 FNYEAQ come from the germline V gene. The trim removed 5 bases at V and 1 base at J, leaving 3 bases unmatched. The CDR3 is CASSGQGAGNTEAFF. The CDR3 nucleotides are TGTGCCAGCAGCGGACAGGGGGCGGGGAACACTGAAGCTTTCTTT.

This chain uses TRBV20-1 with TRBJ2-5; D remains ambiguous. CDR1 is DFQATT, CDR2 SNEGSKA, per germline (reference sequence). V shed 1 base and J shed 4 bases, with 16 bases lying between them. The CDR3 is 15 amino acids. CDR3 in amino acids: CSARGRNAHLETQYF. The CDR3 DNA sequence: TGCAGTGCTAGAGGACGGAACGCCCACCTAGAGACCCAGTACTTC.

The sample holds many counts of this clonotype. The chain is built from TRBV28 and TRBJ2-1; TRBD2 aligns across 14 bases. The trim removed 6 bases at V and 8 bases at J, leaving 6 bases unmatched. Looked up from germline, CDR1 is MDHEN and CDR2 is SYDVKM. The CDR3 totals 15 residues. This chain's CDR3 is CASRAGTSGRDEQFF. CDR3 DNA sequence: TGTGCCAGCAGAGCCGGGACTAGCGGGAGAGATGAGCAGTTCTTC.

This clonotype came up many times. As DNA, the CDR3 is TGCAGTGCTAGCGATGATATAGGACAATTGATAAGCTCCTACGAGCAGTACTTC. This encodes CSASDDIGQLISSYEQYF. This chain connects TRBV20-1 to TRBJ2-7, with D possibly matching TRBD1 (5 bases). Trimming shortened V by 3 bases and J by 0 bases, and 24 bases separated the two germline ends. The CDR3 runs 18 residues. CDR1 is DFQATT, CDR2 SNEGSKA, per germline (reference sequence).

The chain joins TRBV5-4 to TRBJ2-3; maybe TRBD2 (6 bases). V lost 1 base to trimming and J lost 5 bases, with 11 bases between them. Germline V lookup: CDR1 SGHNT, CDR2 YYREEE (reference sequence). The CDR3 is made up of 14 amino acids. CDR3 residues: CASSLQHGGDTQYF. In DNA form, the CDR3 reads TGTGCCAGCAGCTTGCAGCACGGGGGAGATACGCAGTATTTT.

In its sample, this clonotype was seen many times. DNA of the CDR3: TGTGCCACCAGTGATGGGGTCACCTCTACAGGGACCCAGTACTTC. Protein: CATSDGVTSTGTQYF. V usage is TRBV24-1 and J usage is TRBJ2-5; D is perhaps TRBD1 (5 bases). Trimming pared 3 bases from V and 7 bases from J, leaving 17 bases between. CDR1 and CDR2 (germline): KGHDR, SFDVKD. CDR3 size: 15 residues.